This is a list of T cell receptor beta chains from one sample in a study of beta chain features in type 1 diabetes. The table came from immunoSEQ multiplex PCR; TCRdb's copy has only in-frame clones and leaves some out. The sample consists of roughly 170,000 clones, more than 10% of them appearing once. Sequences were obtained from central memory CD4+ T cells from blood. The receptors come from a woman aged 18-29 years in good health. Each CDR3 is given with its conserved first and last residue. D genes are given only for firm matches. Clone size is stated in some rows and not others, as once, few, many or a class when expanded.

J gene: TRBJ2-2; clone size: -; V gene: TRBV10-3; D gene: TRBD2; CDR3 DNA: TGTGCCATTGCCGACCCGGGACTAGTTGCCGGGGAGCTGTTTTTT; CDR3 protein: CAIADPGLVAGELFF
J gene: TRBJ1-2; clone size: -; V gene: TRBV5-6; D gene: -; CDR3 DNA: TGTGCCAGCAGCCTGGGACGGGGCTATGGCTACACCTTC; CDR3 protein: CASSLGRGYGYTF
J gene: TRBJ2-7; clone size: few; V gene: TRBV18; D gene: TRBD1; CDR3 DNA: TGTGCCAGCTCACCAGGGGACAGGGGGAACGAGCAGTACTTC; CDR3 protein: CASSPGDRGNEQYF
J gene: TRBJ2-1; clone size: -; V gene: TRBV9; D gene: TRBD1; CDR3 DNA: TGTGCCAGCAGCGGCCAGGGGGCAGGGTCCTACAATGAGCAGTTCTTC; CDR3 protein: CASSGQGAGSYNEQFF
J gene: TRBJ2-3; clone size: -; V gene: TRBV28; D gene: -; CDR3 DNA: TGTGCCAGCAGTTTGCTAGGCAGGGGCTACACAGATACGCAGTATTTT; CDR3 protein: CASSLLGRGYTDTQYF
J gene: TRBJ2-5; clone size: few; V gene: TRBV5-1; D gene: -; CDR3 DNA: TGCGCCAGCAGCTTCTCCGGGTCCAAAGAGACCCAGTACTTC; CDR3 protein: CASSFSGSKETQYF
J gene: TRBJ1-2; clone size: many; V gene: TRBV7-9; D gene: -; CDR3 DNA: TGTGCCAGCAGCTCGCAGAGGCCCTATGGCTACACCTTC; CDR3 protein: CASSSQRPYGYTF
J gene: TRBJ2-7; clone size: -; V gene: TRBV7-2; D gene: TRBD1; CDR3 DNA: TGTGCCAGCAGCTTCGGACAGGGGGCGTTATACGAGCAGTACTTC; CDR3 protein: CASSFGQGALYEQYF
J gene: TRBJ2-7; clone size: few; V gene: TRBV2; D gene: -; CDR3 DNA: TGTGCCAGTAGAAGCGGTAGCTCCTACGAGCAGTACTTC; CDR3 protein: CASRSGSSYEQYF
J gene: TRBJ2-1; clone size: -; V gene: TRBV21-1; D gene: -; CDR3 DNA: TGTGCCAGCAGCAATAAGACTAGCGGGAACGATGAGCAGTTCTTC; CDR3 protein: CASSNKTSGNDEQFF
J gene: TRBJ2-7; clone size: few; V gene: TRBV7-9; D gene: -; CDR3 DNA: TGTGCCAGCAGCCTTCAGCGTGAGCAGTACTTC; CDR3 protein: CASSLQREQYF
J gene: TRBJ2-7; clone size: few; V gene: TRBV28; D gene: TRBD1; CDR3 DNA: TGTGCCAGCAATCCGGGACAGACCTACGAGCAGTACTTC; CDR3 protein: CASNPGQTYEQYF
J gene: TRBJ1-1; clone size: -; V gene: TRBV30; D gene: -; CDR3 DNA: TGTGCCTGGAGCCTCGACAGGCGGTTAGGAGCTTTCTTT; CDR3 protein: CAWSLDRRLGAFF
J gene: TRBJ2-7; clone size: -; V gene: TRBV6-5; D gene: TRBD2; CDR3 DNA: TGTGCCAGCAGATTGACTAGCGGGGGTACCTACGAGCAGTACTTC; CDR3 protein: CASRLTSGGTYEQYF
J gene: TRBJ2-1; clone size: few; V gene: TRBV7-2; D gene: -; CDR3 DNA: TGTGCCAGCAGCCTTTACTCCCGGGGGACGGAAAATGAGCAGTTCTTC; CDR3 protein: CASSLYSRGTENEQFF
J gene: TRBJ1-1; clone size: few; V gene: TRBV5-1; D gene: -; CDR3 DNA: TGCGCCAGCAGCTTGGGGGGAGCCGAGAAAGCTTTCTTT; CDR3 protein: CASSLGGAEKAFF
J gene: TRBJ2-5; clone size: few; V gene: TRBV2; D gene: -; CDR3 DNA: TGTGCCAGCAGTCGTGGGAGAGGGCAAGAGACCCAGTACTTC; CDR3 protein: CASSRGRGQETQYF
J gene: TRBJ1-2; clone size: many; V gene: TRBV4-2; D gene: -; CDR3 DNA: TGTGCCAGCAGCCAAGATCCTGGAGGCTTGGTCTATGGCTACACCTTC; CDR3 protein: CASSQDPGGLVYGYTF